This T cell receptor (beta chain) came from a study of shared clonotypes between healthy human individuals. Study-wide results and caveats: Clonotype sharing across several donors was observed for around 5% of naive CD4 clonotypes.

TCRdb keeps only in-frame clones here, not all; method: immunoSEQ multiplex PCR. The sample consists of more than 900,000 clones, 75% to 85% of them appearing once. The ends were cut back, 3 bases at V and 2 bases at J, with 8 bases in the middle. Germline CDR1 and CDR2: MDHEN and SYDVKM. The CDR3 is 14 residues long. This clone was detected only a few times. Its antigen is still unknown. The sequence was obtained from a man in his late teens or twenties in good health. Some clones in this sample may be carry-over from other donors' samples. This chain uses TRBV28 with TRBJ1-3, with D hard to call. The sample comprised memory CD4+ T cells from PBMCs. The subset was: CD45RA-negative fraction. CDR3 DNA sequence: TGTGCCAGCAGTTTCAGGCCCCCTGGAAACACCATATATTTT. This gives the protein CASSFRPPGNTIYF.